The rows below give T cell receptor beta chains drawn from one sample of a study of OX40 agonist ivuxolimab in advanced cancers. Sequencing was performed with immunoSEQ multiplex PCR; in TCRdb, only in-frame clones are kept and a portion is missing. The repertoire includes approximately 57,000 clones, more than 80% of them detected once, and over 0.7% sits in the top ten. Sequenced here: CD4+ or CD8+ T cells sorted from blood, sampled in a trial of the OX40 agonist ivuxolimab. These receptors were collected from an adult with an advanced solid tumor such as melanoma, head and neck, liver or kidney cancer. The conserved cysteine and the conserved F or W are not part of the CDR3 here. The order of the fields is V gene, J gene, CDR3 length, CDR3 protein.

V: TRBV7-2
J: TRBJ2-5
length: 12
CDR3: ASSLAGGWETQY

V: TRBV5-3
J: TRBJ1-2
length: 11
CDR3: ARSSGASYGYT

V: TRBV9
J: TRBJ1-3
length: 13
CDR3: ASGETESSGNTIY

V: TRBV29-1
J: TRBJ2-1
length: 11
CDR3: SVEEGGYNEQF

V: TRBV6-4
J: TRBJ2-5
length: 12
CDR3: ASSPTSGGETQY

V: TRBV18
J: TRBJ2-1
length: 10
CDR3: ASSPLASGQF

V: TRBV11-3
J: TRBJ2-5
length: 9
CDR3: ASSTKETQY

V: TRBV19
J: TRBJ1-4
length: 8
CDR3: ASKGGKLF

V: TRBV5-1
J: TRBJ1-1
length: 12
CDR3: ASSLSGPRTEAF

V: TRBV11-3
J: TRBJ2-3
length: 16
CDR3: ASRPGTSGGESTDTQY

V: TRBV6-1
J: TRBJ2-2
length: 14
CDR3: ASSEERWGNTGELF

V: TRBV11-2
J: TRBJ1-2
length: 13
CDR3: ASSLERRGVYGYT

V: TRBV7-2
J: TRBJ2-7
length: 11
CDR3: ASSHDRLIEQY

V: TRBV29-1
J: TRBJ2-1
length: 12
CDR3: SVENPGSYNEQF

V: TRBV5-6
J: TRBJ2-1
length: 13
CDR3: ASSLAIAGGHEQF

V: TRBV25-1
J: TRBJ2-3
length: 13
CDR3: ASGEGLRGADTQY

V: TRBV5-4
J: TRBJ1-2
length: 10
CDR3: ASSLVTGGYT

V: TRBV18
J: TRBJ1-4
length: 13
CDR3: ASSPQVATNEKLF

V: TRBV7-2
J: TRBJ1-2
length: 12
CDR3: ASSSQGALSGYT

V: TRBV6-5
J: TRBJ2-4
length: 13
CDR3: ASSLAGTAKNIQY

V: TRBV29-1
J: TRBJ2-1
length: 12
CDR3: SGEGARSYNEQF

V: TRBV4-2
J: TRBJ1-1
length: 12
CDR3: ASSQDGEEGRAF

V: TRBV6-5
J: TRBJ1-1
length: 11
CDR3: ASSYQLNTEAF

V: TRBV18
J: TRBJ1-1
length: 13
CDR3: ASSPVGELNTEAF

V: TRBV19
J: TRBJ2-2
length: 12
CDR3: ASSPTGVAGELF

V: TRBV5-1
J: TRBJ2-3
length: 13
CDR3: ASSLMDGSTDTQY

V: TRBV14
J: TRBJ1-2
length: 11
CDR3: ASSRQINYGYT

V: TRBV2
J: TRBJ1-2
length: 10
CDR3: ASSGDSQGYT

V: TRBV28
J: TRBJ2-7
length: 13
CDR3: ASSPPGTNYYEQY

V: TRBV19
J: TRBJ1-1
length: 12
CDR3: ASSLQGADTEAF

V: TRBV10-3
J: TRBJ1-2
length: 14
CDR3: AISEGGQGETYGYT

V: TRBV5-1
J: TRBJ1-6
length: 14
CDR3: ASSRTSGTGNSPLH

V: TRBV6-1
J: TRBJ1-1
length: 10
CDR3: ASRRTGNEAF

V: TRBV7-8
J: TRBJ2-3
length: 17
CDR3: ASSSPGGLAVKRADTQY

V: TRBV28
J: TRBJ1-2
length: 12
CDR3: ASSIRDRDYGYT

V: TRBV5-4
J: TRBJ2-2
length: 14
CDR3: ASSLVRGARGGELF

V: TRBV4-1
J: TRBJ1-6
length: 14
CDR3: ASSQDQTGGNSPLH

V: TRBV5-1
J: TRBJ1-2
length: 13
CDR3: ASSPGTGKSYGYT

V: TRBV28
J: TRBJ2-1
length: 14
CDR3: ASSGLAVTSWDEQF

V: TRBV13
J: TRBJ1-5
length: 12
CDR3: ASSLGHSNQPQH

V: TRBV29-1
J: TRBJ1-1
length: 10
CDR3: SVAGRYTEAF

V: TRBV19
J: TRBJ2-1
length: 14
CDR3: ASSSKGPSSYNEQF

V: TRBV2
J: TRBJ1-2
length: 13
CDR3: ASSIVRRQNYGYT

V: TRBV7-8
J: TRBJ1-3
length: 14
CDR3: ASSLVGGVPGNTIY

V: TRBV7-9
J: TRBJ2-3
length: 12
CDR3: ASSPGVVPDTQY

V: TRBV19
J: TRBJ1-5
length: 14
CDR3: ASTTSGGTSNQPQH

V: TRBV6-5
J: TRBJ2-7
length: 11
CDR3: ASSRNTGYEQY

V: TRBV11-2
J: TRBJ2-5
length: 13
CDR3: ASSLGGRGTETQY

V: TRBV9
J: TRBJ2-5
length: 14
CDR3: ASSVARLAGRETQY